These T cell receptor beta chains were read from a single sample in a study of shared clonotypes between healthy human individuals. Only in-frame clones appear in the TCRdb table, and some are missing; sequencing was by immunoSEQ multiplex PCR. The table lists 2 million to 3 million clones, around nine tenths of them singletons, with roughly 0.14% in the top ten. The sample taken for sequencing was naive CD4+ T cells sorted from blood. Receptors were obtained from a man aged 18 to 35 in good health. Each CDR3 is given with its conserved first and last residue. A D gene is named only where the DNA matches it firmly.

TRBV6-5	-	TRBJ1-1	CASSFRSLNTEAFF	TGTGCCAGCAGTTTCAGATCGCTGAACACTGAAGCTTTCTTT
TRBV18	TRBD2	TRBJ2-3	CASSPRLAEITDTQYF	TGTGCCAGCTCACCACGGCTAGCGGAGATCACAGATACGCAGTATTTT
TRBV19	-	TRBJ1-5	CASSIDLNQPQHF	TGTGCCAGTAGTATAGACCTGAATCAGCCCCAGCATTTT
TRBV30	TRBD2	TRBJ2-5	CAWSSSGRLRETQYF	TGTGCCTGGAGTTCCAGCGGGAGATTGCGAGAGACCCAGTACTTC
TRBV2	-	TRBJ2-7	CASRPDGTYEQYF	TGTGCCAGCAGACCGGACGGAACCTACGAGCAGTACTTC
TRBV5-1	TRBD2	TRBJ2-2	CASSQGTSGGAGELFF	TGCGCCAGCAGCCAAGGGACTAGCGGGGGGGCCGGGGAGCTGTTTTTT
TRBV10-3	-	TRBJ2-3	CAITPGDSLSDTQYF	TGTGCCATCACCCCCGGGGACTCCCTTAGCGATACGCAGTATTTT
TRBV30	TRBD1	TRBJ1-4	CAWSDQGGKLFF	TGTGCCTGGAGTGATCAGGGGGGGAAACTGTTTTTT
TRBV6-5	TRBD1	TRBJ2-5	CASSVGTGWETQYF	TGTGCCAGCAGTGTTGGGACAGGGTGGGAGACCCAGTACTTC
TRBV10-3	-	TRBJ2-3	CAITNEPNTQYF	TGTGCCATCACCAATGAGCCGAATACGCAGTATTTT
TRBV16	TRBD2	TRBJ2-7	CASSGRTSGYEQYF	TGTGCCAGCAGTGGTAGGACTAGCGGGTACGAGCAGTACTTC
TRBV7-6	-	TRBJ2-5	CASSFELIQYF	TGTGCCAGCAGCTTTGAACTGATCCAGTACTTC
TRBV5-4	-	TRBJ2-1	CASSLSGGASDEQFF	TGTGCCAGCAGCTTGAGTGGGGGGGCCAGCGATGAGCAGTTCTTC
TRBV7-2	-	TRBJ1-5	CASSLTGLSNQPQHF	TGTGCCAGCAGTCTTACTGGACTGAGCAATCAGCCCCAGCATTTT
TRBV2	TRBD2	TRBJ2-7	CASSVTFLAAVGGEQYF	TGTGCCAGCAGTGTTACTTTTCTAGCGGCTGTTGGGGGAGAGCAGTACTTC
TRBV5-1	TRBD2	TRBJ2-1	CASSLVAGLSYNEQFF	TGCGCCAGCAGCTTGGTAGCGGGACTCTCCTACAATGAGCAGTTCTTC
TRBV9	-	TRBJ1-4	CASSVTGTGEKLFF	TGTGCCAGCAGCGTCACAGGGACGGGCGAAAAACTGTTTTTT
TRBV7-2	-	TRBJ1-2	CASSLPPGGVTF	TGTGCCAGCAGCCTCCCGCCGGGCGGGGTGACCTTC